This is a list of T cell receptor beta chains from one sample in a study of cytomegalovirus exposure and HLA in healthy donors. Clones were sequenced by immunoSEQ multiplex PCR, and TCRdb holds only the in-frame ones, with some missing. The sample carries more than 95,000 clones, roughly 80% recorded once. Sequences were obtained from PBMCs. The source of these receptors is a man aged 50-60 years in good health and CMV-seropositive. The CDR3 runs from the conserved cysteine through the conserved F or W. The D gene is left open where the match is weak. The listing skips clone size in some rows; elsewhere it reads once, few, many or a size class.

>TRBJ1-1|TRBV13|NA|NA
TGTGCCAGCAGCTTAGGAACTTTCAGGACTCAGAACACTGAAGCTTTCTTT
CASSLGTFRTQNTEAFF
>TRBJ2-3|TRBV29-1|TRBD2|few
TGCGGTGGGGGGGACCCCGACAAGTTACTGGGGGCAGATACGCAGTATTTT
CGGGDPDKLLGADTQYF
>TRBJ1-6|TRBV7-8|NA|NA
TGTGCCAGCAGCCCCCGTAGAAATGCGGATAATTCACCCCTCCACTTT
CASSPRRNADNSPLHF
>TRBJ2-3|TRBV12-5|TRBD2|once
TGTGCTAGTGGTGCCCTCGCTAGCGGCGCTAGCACAGATACGCAGTATTTT
CASGALASGASTDTQYF
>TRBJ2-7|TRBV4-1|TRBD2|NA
TGCGCCAGCAGCCAACTTTTCGGACTAGCGGGGATAACCTACGAGCAGTACTTC
CASSQLFGLAGITYEQYF
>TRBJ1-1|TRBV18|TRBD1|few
TGTGCCAGCTCACCGTCGACAGGGACCCCCACTGAAGCTTTCTTT
CASSPSTGTPTEAFF
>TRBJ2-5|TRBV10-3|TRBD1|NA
TGTGCCATCAGTAGTCAGACAGGGTCGGAGACCCAGTACTTC
CAISSQTGSETQYF
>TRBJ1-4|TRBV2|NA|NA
TGTGCCAGCGGAGAGAGGGGACTGAGGGGTGAAAAACTGTTTTTT
CASGERGLRGEKLFF
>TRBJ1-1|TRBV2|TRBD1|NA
TGTGCCAGCCACCCGACAGGGGGCTCCGTATTGAAAACGGAAGCTTTCTTT
CASHPTGGSVLKTEAFF
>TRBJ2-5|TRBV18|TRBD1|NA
TGTGCCAGCTCAGCGACAGGGGCGGCCGACCAAGAGACCCAGTACTTC
CASSATGAADQETQYF
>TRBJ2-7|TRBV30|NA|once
TGTGCCTGGAGTGTTCTAGCCCACGAGCAGTACTTC
CAWSVLAHEQYF
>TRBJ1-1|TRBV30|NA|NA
TGTGCCTGGAGTCGGGGAATGAACACTGAAGCTTTCTTT
CAWSRGMNTEAFF
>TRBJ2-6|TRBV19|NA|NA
TGTGCCAGTAGTAAACAGGGTACTGGGGCCAACGTCCTGACTTTC
CASSKQGTGANVLTF
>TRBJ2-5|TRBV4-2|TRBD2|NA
TGTGCCAGCAGCCAAGATCGGGGGGGGGTGAAAGAGACCCAGTACTTC
CASSQDRGGVKETQYF
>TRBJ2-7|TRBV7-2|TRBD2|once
TGTGCCAGCAGCCTTATAGCGGGGACCACCTACGAGCAGTACTTC
CASSLIAGTTYEQYF
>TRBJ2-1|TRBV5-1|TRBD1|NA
TGCGCCAGCAGCTTGGCTCGTCCAGGGGGCGGTGAGCAGTTCTTC
CASSLARPGGGEQFF
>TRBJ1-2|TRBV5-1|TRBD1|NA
TGCGCCAGCAGCTCGGGGACAGGCCGCTATGGCTACACCTTC
CASSSGTGRYGYTF
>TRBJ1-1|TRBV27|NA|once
TGTGCCAGGGTCCCTATAAACGGGGGCACTGAAGCTTTCTTT
CARVPINGGTEAFF
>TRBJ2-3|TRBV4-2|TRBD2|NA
TGTGCCAGCAGCCAAGATAGACTAGCGGGGGTGAAAGATACGCAGTATTTT
CASSQDRLAGVKDTQYF
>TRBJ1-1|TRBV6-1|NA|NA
TGTGCCAGCAGTTCAATGGGGGGAAGAATCACTGAAGCTTTCTTT
CASSSMGGRITEAFF
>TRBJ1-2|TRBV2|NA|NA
TGTGCCCAGGGCCGGAAGAACTATGGCTACACCTTC
CAQGRKNYGYTF
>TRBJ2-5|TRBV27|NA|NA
TGTGCCAGCAGTTCAAGGACAGAAGAGACCCAGTACTTC
CASSSRTEETQYF
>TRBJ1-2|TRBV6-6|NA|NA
TGTGCCAGCACTGAGTGGAGGAACTATGGCTACACCTTC
CASTEWRNYGYTF
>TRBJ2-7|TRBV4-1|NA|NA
TGCGCCAGCAGTCATAATCAGGCAGGGGTCTACGAGCAGTACTTC
CASSHNQAGVYEQYF
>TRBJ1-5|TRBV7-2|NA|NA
TGTGCCAGCGCAAGGGGGACACGCAATCAGCCCCAGCATTTT
CASARGTRNQPQHF
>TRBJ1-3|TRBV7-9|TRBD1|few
TGTGCCAGCAGCTTACCATTGGGACAGAGCTCTGGAAACACCATATATTTT
CASSLPLGQSSGNTIYF
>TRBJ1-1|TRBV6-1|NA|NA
TGTGCCAGCAGTCCCGAGGCAGGTCGGGGTGTGGCTTTCTTT
CASSPEAGRGVAFF
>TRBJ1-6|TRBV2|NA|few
TGTGCCAGCAGCCCCCCCGGGGGAGGCAATTCACCCCTCCACTTT
CASSPPGGGNSPLHF
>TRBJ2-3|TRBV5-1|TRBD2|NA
TGCGCCAGCAGTTCCGGGACTAGGGGCCCCGCAGATACGCAGTATTTT
CASSSGTRGPADTQYF
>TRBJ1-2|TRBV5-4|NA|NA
TGTGCCAGCAGCTTGATGGGGCTGCTGACTGTCGGACACACCTTC
CASSLMGLLTVGHTF
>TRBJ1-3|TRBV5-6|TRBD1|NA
TGTGCCAGCAGCTGGGGACAGATTTATGGAAACACCATATATTTT
CASSWGQIYGNTIYF
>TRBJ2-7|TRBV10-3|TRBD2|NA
TGTGCCATCAGTGAGTCGGGACTAGCGTATTCCGAGCAGTACTTC
CAISESGLAYSEQYF
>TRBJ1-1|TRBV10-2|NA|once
TGCGCCAGCAGTGAGTATGGGAGCACTGAAGCTTTCTTT
CASSEYGSTEAFF
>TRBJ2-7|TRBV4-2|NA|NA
TGTGCCAGCAGCCACTTAGCGCCTAGCTCCTACGAGCAGTACTTC
CASSHLAPSSYEQYF
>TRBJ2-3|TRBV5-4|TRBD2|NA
TGTGCCAGCAGCCCGTGGTCGGGGGGGAGCGCAGATACGCAGTATTTT
CASSPWSGGSADTQYF
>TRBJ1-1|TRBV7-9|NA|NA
TGTGCCAGCAGCTTCACGGGAATCTACACTGAAGCTTTCTTT
CASSFTGIYTEAFF
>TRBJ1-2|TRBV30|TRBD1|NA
TGTGCCTGGAGAAGCCGGGACAGGGGGCGTAGAGGCTACACCTTC
CAWRSRDRGRRGYTF
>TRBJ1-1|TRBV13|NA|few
TGTGCCAGCAGCTTAGATTCAGGGAGGACTGAAGCTTTCTTT
CASSLDSGRTEAFF
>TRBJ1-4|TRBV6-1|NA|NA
TGTGCCAGCAGTGAGGCCGGGGTGGCCGTTTCCGCAACTAATGAAAAACTGTTTTTT
CASSEAGVAVSATNEKLFF
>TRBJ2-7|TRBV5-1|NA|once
TGCGCCAGCAGCTTGGCCGCCGGACAGAGGTTCTACGAGCAGTACTTC
CASSLAAGQRFYEQYF
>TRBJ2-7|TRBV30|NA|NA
TGTGCCTGGAGTGTAGCCGGCGAGCAGTACTTC
CAWSVAGEQYF
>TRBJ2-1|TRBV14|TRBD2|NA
TGTGCCAGTAGGATAGCGGGGGGCAACAATGAGCAGTTCTTC
CASRIAGGNNEQFF
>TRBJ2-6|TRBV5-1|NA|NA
TGCGCCAGCAGCTTGTCGGTCTCTGGGGCCAACGTCCTGACTTTC
CASSLSVSGANVLTF
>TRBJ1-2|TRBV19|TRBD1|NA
TGTGCCAGTAGTAGACCCGGACAGGGCTATGGCTACACCTTC
CASSRPGQGYGYTF
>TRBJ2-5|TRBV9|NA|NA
TGTGCCAGCAGCTTAGATCTAGCGAGTAAAGAGACCCAGTACTTC
CASSLDLASKETQYF
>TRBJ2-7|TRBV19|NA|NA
TGTGCCAGTGTGGCGGGTGACGAGCAGTACTTC
CASVAGDEQYF
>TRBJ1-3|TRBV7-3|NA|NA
TGTGCCAGCAGCTCCGACCCGGGGGCTGGAAACACCATATATTTT
CASSSDPGAGNTIYF
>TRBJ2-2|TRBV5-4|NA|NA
TGTGCCAGCAGCTTGGCCGGACTACGCAACACCGGGGAGCTGTTTTTT
CASSLAGLRNTGELFF
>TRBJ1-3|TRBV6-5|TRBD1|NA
TGTGCCAGCGCACAGGGGGCCCTCCCTGGAAACACCATATATTTT
CASAQGALPGNTIYF
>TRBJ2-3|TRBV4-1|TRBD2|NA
TGCGCCAGCAGCCAAGAATTACTAGCGGGGACTAGCACAGATACGCAGTATTTT
CASSQELLAGTSTDTQYF
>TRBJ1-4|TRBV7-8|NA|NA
TGTGCCAGCAGCACCCGGGTCCCTAATGAAAAACTGTTTTTT
CASSTRVPNEKLFF
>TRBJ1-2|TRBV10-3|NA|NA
TGTGCCATCAGCAAGGAGAGGGAAAGGAACTATGGCTACACCTTC
CAISKERERNYGYTF
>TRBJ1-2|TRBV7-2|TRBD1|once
TGTGCCAGCAGCTTAGACCGACAGGGGTACTATGGCTACACCTTC
CASSLDRQGYYGYTF
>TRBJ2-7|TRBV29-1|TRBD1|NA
TGCAGCGTTCCCGGACAGGGGGGGGCCTCCTACGAGCAGTACTTC
CSVPGQGGASYEQYF